A single sample gave rise to the 26 T cell receptor beta chains below, sequenced in a study of T cell responses to AZD1222 COVID-19 vaccine. Only in-frame clones appear in the TCRdb table, and some are missing; sequencing was by immunoSEQ multiplex PCR. Of 85,000 to 100,000 clones in the sample, approximately 78% were seen once. The source was peripheral blood, collected on day 0 of AZD1222 vaccination. These receptors all stem from an adult in good health.

The chain combines TRBV11-2 with TRBJ1-2; D unclear. Germline-derived CDR1 and CDR2 are SGHAT and FQNNGV. The V gene lost 3 bases and the J gene lost 2 bases, with 13 bases spanning the gap. CDR3 size: 15 residues. The CDR3 DNA follows: TGTGCCAGCAGCTTGGGAGGATTCCCGAACTATGGCTACACCTTC. It translates to CASSLGGFPNYGYTF.

This clone was recorded once. V and J are TRBV21-1 and TRBJ2-2; the table's D call TRBD2 went unverified against the DNA. TRBV21-1 is given as a pseudogene. This CDR3 comprises 17 residues. The CDR3 spells CASSALARQDLSGELFF. The CDR3 DNA is TGTGCCAGCAGCGCCCTAGCGCGGCAGGATTTATCAGGGGAGCTGTTTTTT.

This clone has just a few counts. This rearrangement joins TRBV7-6 to TRBJ2-1; 9 bases map to TRBD1. The CDR3 spans 15 residues. Trimming took 6 bases from V and 1 from J; bases not matched to a gene: 4. Looked up from germline, CDR1 is SGHVS and CDR2 is FNYEAQ. CDR3 in DNA: TGTGCCAGCAGTAGGACAGGGGTTTCCTACAATGAGCAGTTCTTC. Translation gives CASSRTGVSYNEQFF. Variable domain in full (rest from reference TRBV7-6 and TRBJ2-1): GAGVSQSPRYKVTKRGQDVALRCDPISGHVSLYWYRQALGQGPEFLTYFNYEAQQDKSGLPNDRFSAERPEGSISTLTIQRTEQRDSAMYRCASSRTGVSYNEQFFGPGTRLTVL.

This clone was recorded a few times. The J gene is TRBJ2-2, the V gene TRBV5-4, with D maybe TRBD1 (6 bases). The germline V gene encodes CDR1 SGHNT and CDR2 YYREEE (reference sequence). This CDR3 has 15 residues. V lost 3 bases and J lost 4, with 13 bases in between. The CDR3 spells CASSYRDISTGELFF. CDR3 DNA sequence: TGTGCCAGCAGCTACCGGGACATTAGCACCGGGGAGCTGTTTTTT. Full variable domain (missing parts from reference TRBV5-4 and TRBJ2-2): ETGVTQSPTHLIKTRGQQVTLRCSSQSGHNTVSWYQQALGQGPQFIFQYYREEENGRGNFPPRFSGLQFPNYSSELNVNALELDDSALYLCASSYRDISTGELFFGEGSRLTVL.

As concerns this clone: Within the sample, other DNA sequences also encode this same CDR3. This sequence joins TRBV5-1 and TRBJ2-5, with 7 bases aligning to TRBD2. Trimming took 0 bases from V and 5 from J; bases not matched to a gene: 4. The CDR3 loop spans 14 amino acids. Germline V gene data show CDR1 as SGHRS and CDR2 as YFSETQ. CDR3 sequence reads: CASSLGEGRETQYF. DNA for the CDR3: TGCGCCAGCAGCTTGGGGGAGGGTCGGGAGACCCAGTACTTC.

This sequence joins TRBV6-2 or TRBV6-3 and TRBJ2-1; TRBD2 matches at 9 bases. The germline CDR1 and CDR2 sequences are MNHEY and SVGEGT. The CDR3 is made up of 13 amino acids. After removal of 5 bases from V and 7 bases from J, the junction contained 3 bases not matched to a gene. The CDR3 DNA follows: TGTGCCAGCAGTACAACTAGCGGGAATGAGCAGTTCTTC. Amino acid sequence: CASSTTSGNEQFF.

The chain joins TRBV4-3 to TRBJ1-6, with TRBD1 matching 7 bases. The CDR3 totals 16 residues. Germline V gene data show CDR1 as LGHNA and CDR2 as YSLEER. V was pared by 2 bases and J by 9 bases, with 10 bases of the junction left unmatched. The CDR3 DNA sequence: TGCGCCAGCAGCCAAACCGCGGGGACAGACACTTCACCCCTCCACTTT. This codes for CASSQTAGTDTSPLHF.

Note on this clone: Its ends do not fully match the called genes, so a read error is possible. The V gene is TRBV6-5, the J gene TRBJ1-1; 7 nucleotides align to TRBD1. The V gene's germline CDR1 is MNHEY and CDR2 SVGAGI. The CDR3 totals 12 residues. CDR3 protein: CASSRQGRLLIF. In nucleotides, the CDR3 is TGTGCCAGCAGCCGACAGGGACGGCTGTTGATCTTT.

This clone was recorded only once. The V gene is TRBV10-3, the J gene TRBJ1-2, with TRBD1 matching 9 bases. This CDR3 has 15 residues. V was pared by 2 bases and J by 6 bases, with 7 bases of the junction left unmatched. Germline values: CDR1 ENHRY, CDR2 SYGVKD. CDR3 nucleotides: TGTGCCATCAGTGAGAGGGACGGGACAGGGAATGGCTACACCTTC. This encodes CAISERDGTGNGYTF.

V usage is TRBV19 and J usage is TRBJ2-7; the match to TRBD2 covers 7 bases. This CDR3 has 16 residues. J gave up 1 base and V 4 bases, and 10 bases lay outside the gene matches. Germline assignment: CDR1 LNHDA and CDR2 SQIVND (reference sequence). Here the CDR3 reads CASSTLWGGESYEQYF. DNA of the CDR3: TGTGCCAGTAGTACCCTCTGGGGGGGTGAATCCTACGAGCAGTACTTC.

The J gene is TRBJ1-5, the V gene TRBV6-2 or TRBV6-3; D gene ambiguous. Germline V CDR1 and CDR2: MNHEY, SVGEGT. V lost 5 bases, J lost 5 bases, and 7 bases lay in between. The CDR3 runs 12 residues. CDR3 bases: TGTGCCAGCAGTACCGAGGATCAGCCCCAGCATTTT. Residues: CASSTEDQPQHF.

This chain joins TRBV5-4 and TRBJ2-5, with 12 bases aligning to TRBD1. Per germline, CDR1 SGHNT and CDR2 YYREEE (reference sequence). Trimming took 3 bases from V and 4 from J; bases not matched to a gene: 13. The CDR3 has 18 residues. As DNA, the CDR3 is TGTGCCAGCAGCTCTGGGGGCTTTAAGGGACAGGGGGCAGAGACCCAGTACTTC. Protein: CASSSGGFKGQGAETQYF.

This chain links TRBV19 with TRBJ2-7, with 7 bases aligning to TRBD1. This CDR3 comprises 14 residues. J was trimmed by 2 bases and V by 3 bases; bases with no gene match: 4. Germline-derived CDR1 and CDR2 are LNHDA and SQIVND (reference sequence). The CDR3 loop is CASSIRQGPYEQYF. CDR3 nucleotide sequence: TGTGCCAGTAGTATCAGACAGGGACCCTACGAGCAGTACTTC.

The V gene is TRBV19, the J gene TRBJ2-5; tentative D call: TRBD1 (6 bases). Trimming took off 1 base at V and 2 bases at J, with 8 bases between the two ends. This CDR3 is built from 14 residues. Germline V gene sequence: CDR1 LNHDA, CDR2 SQIVND (reference sequence). CDR3: CASSIVRGQETQYF. The CDR3 coding sequence is TGTGCCAGTAGTATAGTGAGGGGGCAAGAGACCCAGTACTTC. The full variable domain, with the rest looked up from reference TRBV19 and TRBJ2-5, is DGGITQSPKYLFRKEGQNVTLSCEQNLNHDAMYWYRQDPGQGLRLIYYSQIVNDFQKGDIAEGYSVSREKKESFPLTVTSAQKNPTAFYLCASSIVRGQETQYFGPGTRLLVL.

This clone was observed once. This chain links TRBV18 with TRBJ2-7, with D tentatively TRBD2 (5 bases). This CDR3 has 15 residues. Trimming took off 3 bases at V and 2 bases at J, with 14 bases between the two ends. Looked up from germline, CDR1 is KGHSH and CDR2 is LQKENI. The DNA of the CDR3 is TGTGCCAGCTCACCTACGACGGGAATAGCCTACGAGCAGTACTTC. Protein: CASSPTTGIAYEQYF.

This chain links TRBV28 with TRBJ2-3; D unclear. Trimming shortened V by 4 bases and J by 2 bases, and 13 bases separated the two germline ends. Germline-derived CDR1 and CDR2 are MDHEN and SYDVKM. The length of the CDR3 is 15 residues. The CDR3 region has the DNA TGTGCCAGCAGTTCCCCCTCACTCCACACAGATACGCAGTATTTT. Translating it yields CASSSPSLHTDTQYF.

The chain uses TRBV5-1 and TRBJ1-1; TRBD1 is a possible D gene (5 bases). The CDR3 runs to 13 residues. Per germline, CDR1 SGHRS and CDR2 YFSETQ. V shed 4 bases and J shed 1 base, with 8 bases lying between them. The CDR3 region is CASSRQQNTEAFF. The CDR3 nucleotides read TGCGCCAGCAGCCGACAGCAGAACACTGAAGCTTTCTTT.

This clone was observed a few times. The chain links TRBV30 to TRBJ1-2, with D hard to call. V dropped 0 bases and J dropped 4 bases, with 6 bases sitting between them. This CDR3 comprises 12 residues. Germline lookup yields CDR1 GTSNPN and CDR2 SVGIG (reference sequence). CDR3 protein: CAWSVSFYGYTF. As DNA, the CDR3 is TGTGCCTGGAGTGTTAGTTTCTATGGCTACACCTTC.

This sequence joins TRBV6-6 and TRBJ2-7, with no clear D. The CDR3 contains 12 residues. From germline, CDR1 is MNHNY and CDR2 SVGAGI (reference sequence). V was trimmed by 5 bases and J by 4 bases, leaving 9 bases between them. Here the CDR3 DNA reads TGTGCCAGCAGTCCCCAGGTATACGAGCAGTACTTC. It yields the protein CASSPQVYEQYF.

The chain links TRBV6-2 or TRBV6-3 to TRBJ2-6; D call uncertain. This CDR3 has 15 residues. Germline CDR1 MNHEY, CDR2 SVGEGT. V was clipped by 6 bases and J by 0 bases, with 9 bases between them. CDR3 loop: CASSQDISGANVLTF. DNA of the CDR3: TGTGCCAGCAGCCAAGACATCTCTGGGGCCAACGTCCTGACTTTC.

This chain connects TRBV7-8 to TRBJ1-5; D may be TRBD1 (5 bases). V dropped 3 bases and J dropped 0 bases, with 9 bases sitting between them. From germline, CDR1 is SGHVS and CDR2 FQNEAQ. The CDR3 contains 15 residues. This CDR3 reads CASSLGEPSNQPQHF. In nucleotides, the CDR3 is TGTGCCAGCAGCTTGGGGGAACCTAGCAATCAGCCCCAGCATTTT.

V and J are TRBV5-1 and TRBJ2-2; D call uncertain. Trimming took 4 bases from V and 6 from J, leaving 13 bases between them. CDR1 is SGHRS and CDR2 is YFSETQ in the germline V gene. CDR3 length: 14 residues. Here the CDR3 DNA reads TGCGCCAGCAGCCGGTCCTTCCTGGCCGGGGAGCTGTTTTTT. This translates into CASSRSFLAGELFF. The full variable domain, with the rest looked up from reference TRBV5-1 and TRBJ2-2, is KAGVTQTPRYLIKTRGQQVTLSCSPISGHRSVSWYQQTPGQGLQFLFEYFSETQRNKGNFPGRFSGRQFSNSRSEMNVSTLELGDSALYLCASSRSFLAGELFFGEGSRLTVL.

The chain has TRBV24-1 and TRBJ2-1, with 12 bases lining up with TRBD2. Germline CDR1 KGHDR, CDR2 SFDVKD. The V segment lost 3 bases and the J segment 10 bases; nucleotides outside the gene matches: 15. The CDR3 has 18 amino acids. The CDR3 bases are TGTGCCACCAGTGATGCCCTAAAGTCTAGCGGGAGGGCATGGGAGCAGTTCTTC. Translation: CATSDALKSSGRAWEQFF.

This clone was counted a few times. This chain uses TRBV6-5 with TRBJ2-6; D is unresolved. The CDR3 is 13 residues long. Germline CDR1 is MNHEY and CDR2 is SVGAGI. Trimming left V 8 bases short and J 0 bases short, with 5 bases between. CDR3 coding DNA: TGTGCCAGCGCGAGCTCTGGGGCCAACGTCCTGACTTTC. Translating it yields CASASSGANVLTF.

The V gene is TRBV10-3, the J gene TRBJ1-2; D is perhaps TRBD1 (5 bases). Germline lookup yields CDR1 ENHRY and CDR2 SYGVKD. The CDR3 runs 15 residues. Trimming shortened V by 2 bases and J by 0 bases, and 10 bases separated the two germline ends. The chain's CDR3 is CAISEGRGSNYGYTF. The CDR3 DNA reads TGTGCCATCAGTGAGGGGAGGGGATCTAACTATGGCTACACCTTC.

The chain recombines TRBV7-2 with TRBJ1-5; 10 bases are shared with TRBD1. The germline gives CDR1 SGHTA, CDR2 FQGNSA. V lost 1 base to trimming and J lost 5 bases; unmatched junction nucleotides: 5. The CDR3 is 16 amino acids. The CDR3 protein is CASSLGGTGEHQPQHF. CDR3 nucleotides: TGTGCCAGCAGCTTAGGTGGGACAGGGGAACATCAGCCCCAGCATTTT.